The TCR beta chain described here comes from a study of blood T cell repertoires in COVID-19 (TCRdb year 2020). About the study as a whole: Samples covering the acute and convalescent phases of COVID-19 were provided by collaborators in the United States, Italy and Spain. The samples were drawn from the first 160 participants of the ongoing ImmuneRACE study and from more than 1,000 subjects provided by 6 global collaborators. The dataset comprised deeply sampled blood TCRbeta repertoires from subjects exposed to, actively infected with, or recovered from COVID-19. The repertoires were made available in a free public database intended to serve as a resource for research on the immune response to SARS-CoV-2. The sample metadata nearly always contained a de-identified subject ID, COVID-19 status, age in years and sex. The prospective study material was composed of cDNA or gDNA derived from T cells, B-cell-depleted T cells, or PBMCs. HLA class I and class II types, where available, came from metadata supplied by the sample provider rather than from assay-based typing. General findings and caveats noted by the study authors: The quantity of clinical and demographic metadata differed by source and by participant and was supplied without curation.

The collaborating institutions used their own protocols to collect whole blood in K2EDTA tubes. Collaborator samples were shipped for TCRbeta analysis as frozen whole blood, isolated PBMCs, or DNA extracted from either sample type. The immunoSEQ Assay, a bias-controlled multiplex PCR, was used to amplify TCRbeta CDR3 regions from genomic DNA. Per the authors' processing: The number of nucleated cells in each sample was estimated from the amplification of reference gene primers within the assay. To quantify the absolute abundance of each unique TCRbeta CDR3 rearrangement, sequence reads were collapsed and filtered. For each sample, productive Simpson clonality was calculated by taking the square root of Simpson's diversity index across productive rearrangements. In its TCRdb copy, this immuneACCESS table keeps in-frame sequences only and misses some clones. Where compared with another copy, unresolved V genes explain less than half of these, and the others have no known cause. That table gives V, J and clone size, and the DNA gave D and trimming. This sample is represented by 60,000 to 70,000 clones; approximately 79% of them were singletons. Approximately 6% of the sample comes from the top ten.

Regarding this clone: No antigen is known for it. The input lacks base qualities; no much larger clone sits a single base away.

The junction carries 18 bases between V and J, which are trimmed by 0 bases and 0 bases respectively. Based on the germline V gene (reference sequence), the CDR1 and CDR2 sequences are LNHNV and YYDKDF. The CDR3 runs 18 amino acids, cysteine and phenylalanine included. Only the CDR3 DNA stays, 54 bases, in frame from base 1. Sequencing input: peripheral blood. The TCR originated in a woman aged 70-85 years with acute or convalescent COVID-19. This chain joins TRBV15 to TRBJ2-7, and possibly TRBD1, on 6 matching bases. The CDR3 reads as follows: CATSRDLSGTTTSYEQYF. The base sequence is TGTGCCACCAGCAGAGATCTTTCCGGGACAACCACCTCCTACGAGCAGTACTTC.